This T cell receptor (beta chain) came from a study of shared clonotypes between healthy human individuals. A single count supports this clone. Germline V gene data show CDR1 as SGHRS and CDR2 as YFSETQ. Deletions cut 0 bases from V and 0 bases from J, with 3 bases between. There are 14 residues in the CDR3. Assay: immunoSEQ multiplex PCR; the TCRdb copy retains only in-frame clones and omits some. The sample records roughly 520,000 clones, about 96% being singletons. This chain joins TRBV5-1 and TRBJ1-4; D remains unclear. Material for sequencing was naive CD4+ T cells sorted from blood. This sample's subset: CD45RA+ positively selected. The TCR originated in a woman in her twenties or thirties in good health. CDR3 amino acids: CASSLDATNEKLFF. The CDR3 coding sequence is TGCGCCAGCAGCTTGGATGCAACTAATGAAAAACTGTTTTTT. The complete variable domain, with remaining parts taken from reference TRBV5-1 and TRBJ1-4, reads KAGVTQTPRYLIKTRGQQVTLSCSPISGHRSVSWYQQTPGQGLQFLFEYFSETQRNKGNFPGRFSGRQFSNSRSEMNVSTLELGDSALYLCASSLDATNEKLFFGSGTQLSVL.